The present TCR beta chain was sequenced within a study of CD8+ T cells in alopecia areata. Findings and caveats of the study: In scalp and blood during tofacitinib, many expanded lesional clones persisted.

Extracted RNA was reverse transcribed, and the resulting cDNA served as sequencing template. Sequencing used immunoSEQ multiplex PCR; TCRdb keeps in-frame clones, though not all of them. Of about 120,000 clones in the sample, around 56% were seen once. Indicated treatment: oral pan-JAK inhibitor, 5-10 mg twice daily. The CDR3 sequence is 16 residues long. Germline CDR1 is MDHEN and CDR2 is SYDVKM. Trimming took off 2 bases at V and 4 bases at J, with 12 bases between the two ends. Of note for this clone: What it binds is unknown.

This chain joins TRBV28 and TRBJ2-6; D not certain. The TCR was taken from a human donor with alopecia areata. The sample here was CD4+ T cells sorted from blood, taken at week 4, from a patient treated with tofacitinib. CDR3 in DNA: TGTGCCAGCAGTTTAGGGCCAGGTCCCGGGGCCAACGTCCTGACTTTC. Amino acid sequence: CASSLGPGPGANVLTF.